This T cell receptor (beta chain) was profiled in a study of T cell responses to AZD1222 COVID-19 vaccine. Study results and limitations: Reportedly, close to half of spike-specific TCRs are directed against unmutated variant regions.

As for this clone: Its specificity is unknown. A read error may account for a junction end that differs from germline.

The CDR3 has 13 residues. Germline V gene data show CDR1 as SGHRS and CDR2 as YFSETQ. Using immunoSEQ multiplex PCR, the repertoire was profiled, and TCRdb retains in-frame clones only, with some absent. This table holds about 120,000 clones, roughly 90% found once. The receptor was derived from an adult in good health. This chain joins TRBV5-1 and TRBJ1-2, with TRBD1 as a possible D gene (6 bases). This specimen consisted of peripheral blood, obtained on day 0 of AZD1222 vaccination. This CDR3 reads CASSLGQAYLAVF. The DNA of the CDR3 is TGCGCCAGCAGCTTGGGACAGGCCTACCTCGCCGTCTTC.